One and the same sample provided the 19 T cell receptor beta chains below, sequenced in a study of long-term antiretroviral therapy in people with HIV. At the survey level, the v3.0 immunoSEQ assay was run. Sequencing used immunoSEQ multiplex PCR; TCRdb keeps in-frame clones, though not all of them. The table records roughly 20,000 clones, 85% of them present only once. Sequenced here: unsorted PBMCs, sampled roughly 4 years after starting antiretroviral therapy. These receptors were taken from a man between 18 and 35 years old with HIV.

The rearrangement joins TRBV19 to TRBJ2-2; TRBD1 matches at 9 bases. CDR1 and CDR2 (germline): LNHDA, SQIVND (reference sequence). With V trimmed by 4 bases and J by 6 bases, 6 bases remained unmatched. The CDR3 consists of 15 residues. This CDR3 reads CASSSGTGKSGELFF. The CDR3 coding sequence is TGTGCCAGTAGTAGCGGGACAGGGAAGTCCGGGGAGCTGTTTTTT.

The chain combines TRBV6-6 with TRBJ2-7, with no clear D. Germline V gives CDR1 MNHNY, CDR2 SVGAGI (reference sequence). The CDR3 has 13 amino acids. V lost 6 bases and J lost 0, with 9 bases in between. CDR3 sequence (DNA): TGTGCCAGCAGCCCACCCAGCTCCTACGAGCAGTACTTC. This sequence encodes CASSPPSSYEQYF.

The chain links TRBV19 to TRBJ2-7; D possibly corresponds to TRBD2 (7 bases). In germline, CDR1 is LNHDA, CDR2 SQIVND (reference sequence). CDR3 size: 15 residues. Trimming removed 7 bases from V and 3 bases from J, with 19 bases in between. Written as DNA, the CDR3 is TGTGCCAGTACTCGGGGGGCGGGGGTCGACTACGAGCAGTACTTC. This translates into CASTRGAGVDYEQYF.

This sequence joins TRBV2 and TRBJ2-1; 8 bases align to TRBD2. Germline values: CDR1 SNHLY, CDR2 FYNNEI. J was trimmed by 7 bases and V by 5 bases; bases with no gene match: 10. This CDR3 has 15 residues. The CDR3 sequence: CASSSFSGVENEQFF. The CDR3 DNA reads TGTGCCAGCAGTTCCTTTAGCGGGGTCGAGAATGAGCAGTTCTTC.

The chain employs TRBV2 and TRBJ2-1; D not certain. The CDR3 totals 12 residues. Germline CDR1 reads SNHLY; CDR2 reads FYNNEI. Trimming shortened V by 8 bases and J by 8 bases, and 13 bases separated the two germline ends. The DNA for the CDR3 is TGTGCCAGCGGCTCCGGACGAGATGAGCAGTTCTTC. This translates into CASGSGRDEQFF.

The genes are TRBV5-5 and TRBJ2-7; D remains unclear. CDR1 is SGHKS, CDR2 YYEKEE, per germline (reference sequence). Trimming stripped 1 base from V and 3 bases from J, with 8 bases between. The CDR3 has 13 residues. The CDR3, as DNA: TGTGCCAGCAGCTTGTCGGTGGGCTACGAGCAGTACTTC. Protein: CASSLSVGYEQYF.

The chain links TRBV27 to TRBJ1-1, with D tentatively TRBD1 (6 bases). Germline lookup yields CDR1 MNHEY and CDR2 SMNVEV (reference sequence). This CDR3 is 15 amino acids long. V lost 7 bases to trimming and J lost 0 bases, with 15 bases between them. The CDR3 nucleotides are TGTGCCAGCATGGGGACACCTGGGATGAACACTGAAGCTTTCTTT. Protein product: CASMGTPGMNTEAFF.

The genes are TRBV5-1 and TRBJ2-7; D call uncertain. The germline V gene has CDR1 SGHRS and CDR2 YFSETQ. Trimming removed 2 bases from V and 3 bases from J, with 9 bases in between. The CDR3 sequence is 13 residues long. The CDR3 here is CASSLVVDYEQYF. CDR3 nucleotides: TGCGCCAGCAGCTTAGTGGTGGACTACGAGCAGTACTTC.

The chain couples TRBV29-1 to TRBJ1-2; 9 positions match TRBD1. V shed 7 bases, J shed 7 bases, and the junction held 7 bases outside the gene matches. Germline CDR1 is SQVTM and CDR2 is ANQGSEA. CDR3 size: 12 residues. The CDR3 protein is CSALGQGFGYTF. The CDR3 coding sequence is TGCAGCGCCTTGGGACAGGGATTTGGCTACACCTTC.

The rearrangement links TRBV13 to TRBJ1-4, with TRBD1 as a possible D gene (6 bases). Germline-derived CDR1 and CDR2 are PRHDT and FYEKMQ (reference sequence). This CDR3 has 16 amino acids. V was cut by 5 bases and J by 6 bases, with 19 bases left in between. The CDR3 region is CASSIRGGAMDEKLFF. CDR3 nucleotides: TGTGCCAGCAGCATCCGGGGGGGGGCCATGGATGAAAAACTGTTTTTT.

V usage is TRBV6-6 and J usage is TRBJ2-1; the match to TRBD2 covers 7 bases. J gave up 0 bases and V 5 bases, and 7 bases lay outside the gene matches. The CDR3 totals 16 residues. CDR1 is MNHNY and CDR2 is SVGAGI in the germline V gene (reference sequence). The CDR3 sequence: CASSSGVLSSYNEQFF. The DNA of the CDR3 is TGTGCCAGCAGTAGCGGGGTCCTGAGCTCCTACAATGAGCAGTTCTTC.

CDR3 sequence reads: CATLSPSGGDTQYF. The CDR3 DNA follows: TGTGCCACCTTGTCCCCTAGCGGGGGTGATACGCAGTATTTT. This sequence joins TRBV2 and TRBJ2-3; 10 bases are shared with TRBD2. Germline trimming cut 10 bases from V and 6 bases from J; bases unmatched to any gene: 10. Germline V gene data show CDR1 as SNHLY and CDR2 as FYNNEI. CDR3 length: 14 residues.

This chain joins TRBV19 and TRBJ2-6; 8 bases fit TRBD1. This CDR3 is 16 amino acids long. The ends lost 6 bases at V and 0 bases at J; junction bases unmatched: 4. Germline-derived CDR1 and CDR2 are LNHDA and SQIVND (reference sequence). CDR3 sequence: CASRDRAISGANVLTF. The CDR3 DNA reads TGTGCCAGTAGGGACAGGGCGATCTCTGGGGCCAACGTCCTGACTTTC.

The rearrangement uses TRBV6-1 and TRBJ2-5, with 8 bases lining up with TRBD1. The CDR3 runs to 15 residues. Germline V gene sequence: CDR1 MNHNS, CDR2 SASEGT. With V trimmed by 2 bases and J by 4 bases, 6 bases remained unmatched. This CDR3 is CASSERRDRGETQYF. CDR3 nucleotide sequence: TGTGCCAGCAGTGAAAGAAGAGACAGGGGAGAGACCCAGTACTTC.

The chain combines TRBV27 with TRBJ2-6; weak D call: TRBD2 (5 bases). The CDR3 extends over 16 amino acids. Germline V gene lookup returns CDR1 MNHEY and CDR2 SMNVEV (reference sequence). V gave up 2 bases and J gave up 4 bases, with 12 bases separating them. For the CDR3, the DNA is TGTGCCAGCAGTTTAGTGAGGGTCTCCGGGGCCAACGTCCTGACTTTC. It encodes CASSLVRVSGANVLTF.

The chain links TRBV7-8 to TRBJ2-7; 7 nucleotides match TRBD1. This CDR3 contains 12 residues. Per the germline V gene, CDR1 is SGHVS and CDR2 is FQNEAQ. The V and J ends lost 8 bases and 5 bases, in that order; junction bases with no gene match: 6. The chain's CDR3 is CASRQGPDEQYF. The CDR3 region has the DNA TGTGCCAGCCGACAGGGACCCGACGAGCAGTACTTC.

This chain joins TRBV6-6 and TRBJ1-2; no clear D gene. The V end lost 5 bases, the J end lost 0 bases, and 7 bases lay between the germline ends. Germline CDR1 MNHNY, CDR2 SVGAGI (reference sequence). The CDR3 is 13 residues long. The CDR3 region is CASSPTANYGYTF. The CDR3 DNA sequence: TGTGCCAGCAGTCCCACAGCTAACTATGGCTACACCTTC.

V and J are TRBV19 and TRBJ1-5; 9 nucleotides align to TRBD1. The trim removed 4 bases at V and 6 bases at J, leaving 4 bases unmatched. The CDR3 consists of 14 residues. Germline CDR1 is LNHDA and CDR2 is SQIVND (reference sequence). The CDR3 protein is CASSTGQGFQPQHF. The CDR3 DNA reads as TGTGCCAGTAGTACGGGACAGGGATTTCAGCCCCAGCATTTT.

The chain combines TRBV4-1 with TRBJ2-7; 9 bases agree with TRBD2. Per germline, CDR1 MGHRA and CDR2 YSYEKL. CDR3 length: 15 amino acids. V gave up 4 bases and J gave up 2 bases; unmatched junction bases: 6. CDR3 sequence (DNA): TGCGCCAGCAGCCGGGCGGGGGGGCAGGCCTACGAGCAGTACTTC. Its translation: CASSRAGGQAYEQYF.